This is a list of T cell receptor beta chains from one sample in a study of T cells in localized non-small cell lung cancer. Sequencing was performed with immunoSEQ multiplex PCR; in TCRdb, only in-frame clones are kept and a portion is missing. The sample holds about 33,000 clones, roughly nine tenths seen once. Sequenced here: PBMCs, sampled before any cancer treatment. Every receptor here comes from a man between 40 and 70 years old with stage II lung adenocarcinoma. CDR3s include the opening cysteine and the closing phenylalanine or tryptophan. A D gene is named only where the DNA matches it firmly. Size is omitted from some rows. Given values are once, few, many or a class for expanded clones.

clone size: once
D gene: NA
J gene: TRBJ2-5
V gene: TRBV5-1
CDR3 protein: CASSASGGLGQETQYF
CDR3 DNA: TGCGCCAGCAGCGCCTCAGGGGGGTTGGGGCAAGAGACCCAGTACTTC

clone size: NA
D gene: TRBD1
J gene: TRBJ2-7
V gene: TRBV6-5
CDR3 protein: CASSSGTGPYEQYF
CDR3 DNA: TGTGCCAGCAGTTCCGGGACAGGGCCCTACGAGCAGTACTTC

clone size: NA
D gene: TRBD1
J gene: TRBJ2-1
V gene: TRBV25-1
CDR3 protein: CASSGTSETGGWVEQFF
CDR3 DNA: TGTGCCAGCAGTGGAACCTCAGAGACAGGGGGTTGGGTTGAGCAGTTCTTC

clone size: NA
D gene: TRBD2
J gene: TRBJ2-5
V gene: TRBV5-1
CDR3 protein: CASSLMTSGSSAQETQYF
CDR3 DNA: TGCGCCAGCAGCTTGATGACTAGCGGAAGTAGTGCCCAAGAGACCCAGTACTTC

clone size: NA
D gene: NA
J gene: TRBJ1-2
V gene: TRBV10-2
CDR3 protein: CATGSTLPGAPSYGYTF
CDR3 DNA: TGCGCCACCGGGAGCACGCTTCCGGGGGCCCCGAGCTATGGCTACACCTTC

clone size: NA
D gene: TRBD1
J gene: TRBJ1-2
V gene: TRBV15
CDR3 protein: CATRYRDRENLIYGYTF
CDR3 DNA: TGTGCCACCAGGTACCGGGACAGGGAAAACCTAATCTATGGCTACACCTTC

clone size: few
D gene: TRBD1
J gene: TRBJ2-4
V gene: TRBV4-1
CDR3 protein: CASSRLLEKGAKYQYF
CDR3 DNA: TGCGCCAGCAGCCGCCTTCTCGAGAAGGGGGCTAAATATCAGTACTTC

clone size: NA
D gene: NA
J gene: TRBJ2-2
V gene: TRBV21-1
CDR3 protein: CASSKGHGELFF
CDR3 DNA: TGTGCCAGCAGCAAGGGACACGGGGAGCTGTTTTTT

clone size: NA
D gene: NA
J gene: TRBJ1-1
V gene: TRBV7-9
CDR3 protein: CASSRLRAQNTEAFF
CDR3 DNA: TGTGCCAGCAGCCGCCTAAGGGCGCAGAACACTGAAGCTTTCTTT

clone size: NA
D gene: TRBD1
J gene: TRBJ1-5
V gene: TRBV28
CDR3 protein: CASSLGQGGNQPQHF
CDR3 DNA: TGTGCCAGCAGTTTGGGGCAGGGGGGAAATCAGCCCCAGCATTTT

clone size: NA
D gene: NA
J gene: TRBJ1-4
V gene: TRBV5-6
CDR3 protein: CASSLSKVDEKLFF
CDR3 DNA: TGTGCCAGCAGCTTGAGTAAGGTCGATGAAAAACTGTTTTTT

clone size: once
D gene: TRBD2
J gene: TRBJ2-3
V gene: TRBV27
CDR3 protein: CASGLSGRVGTDTQYF
CDR3 DNA: TGTGCCAGCGGACTAAGCGGGAGGGTAGGGACAGATACGCAGTATTTT

clone size: NA
D gene: NA
J gene: TRBJ1-1
V gene: TRBV28
CDR3 protein: CASSFSGSPEAFF
CDR3 DNA: TGTGCCAGCAGTTTTTCGGGGTCCCCTGAAGCTTTCTTT

clone size: few
D gene: TRBD1
J gene: TRBJ1-1
V gene: TRBV19
CDR3 protein: CASSRGPGQPNTEAFF
CDR3 DNA: TGTGCCAGTAGTAGGGGACCGGGACAGCCGAACACTGAAGCTTTCTTT

clone size: few
D gene: NA
J gene: TRBJ1-5
V gene: TRBV7-2
CDR3 protein: CASSLTGTGNQPQHF
CDR3 DNA: TGTGCCAGCAGCCTTACCGGGACCGGTAATCAGCCCCAGCATTTT

clone size: once
D gene: NA
J gene: TRBJ2-3
V gene: TRBV6-1
CDR3 protein: CASSELLDTQYF
CDR3 DNA: TGTGCCAGCAGTGAATTATTAGATACGCAGTATTTT

clone size: NA
D gene: TRBD1
J gene: TRBJ2-2
V gene: TRBV11-3
CDR3 protein: CASSPFSGTGGDTGELFF
CDR3 DNA: TGTGCCAGCAGCCCATTCTCCGGGACAGGGGGCGACACCGGGGAGCTGTTTTTT

clone size: NA
D gene: NA
J gene: TRBJ1-4
V gene: TRBV5-4
CDR3 protein: CASSLAGLDEKLFF
CDR3 DNA: TGTGCCAGCAGCTTGGCGGGGTTGGACGAAAAACTGTTTTTT

clone size: NA
D gene: TRBD1
J gene: TRBJ2-4
V gene: TRBV5-6
CDR3 protein: CASSRGQGSFRAKNIQYF
CDR3 DNA: TGTGCCAGCAGCCGGGGACAGGGGAGTTTCCGAGCCAAAAACATTCAGTACTTC

clone size: NA
D gene: TRBD2
J gene: TRBJ2-1
V gene: TRBV5-1
CDR3 protein: CASSRQVSGTSTDEQFF
CDR3 DNA: TGCGCCAGCAGCAGGCAAGTCTCCGGGACTAGCACCGATGAGCAGTTCTTC

clone size: NA
D gene: NA
J gene: TRBJ2-5
V gene: TRBV9
CDR3 protein: CASSVSGAETQYF
CDR3 DNA: TGTGCCAGCAGCGTCTCGGGGGCGGAGACCCAGTACTTC

clone size: NA
D gene: NA
J gene: TRBJ1-3
V gene: TRBV11-3
CDR3 protein: CASSLDLANSGNTIYF
CDR3 DNA: TGTGCCAGCAGCTTAGATCTGGCAAACTCTGGAAACACCATATATTTT

clone size: NA
D gene: NA
J gene: TRBJ2-3
V gene: TRBV6-1
CDR3 protein: CASSRDGTDTQYF
CDR3 DNA: TGTGCCAGCAGTAGAGACGGGACAGATACGCAGTATTTT

clone size: NA
D gene: NA
J gene: TRBJ2-1
V gene: TRBV4-2
CDR3 protein: CASSQVVDKNEQFF
CDR3 DNA: TGTGCCAGCAGCCAAGTCGTTGACAAAAATGAGCAGTTCTTC

clone size: NA
D gene: NA
J gene: TRBJ2-7
V gene: TRBV28
CDR3 protein: CASSYLNSRGSYEQYF
CDR3 DNA: TGTGCCAGCAGTTACCTAAACAGTCGGGGCTCCTACGAGCAGTACTTC

clone size: NA
D gene: TRBD1
J gene: TRBJ1-1
V gene: TRBV18
CDR3 protein: CASSPRVTGGHTEAFF
CDR3 DNA: TGTGCCAGCTCACCACGAGTGACAGGGGGGCACACTGAAGCTTTCTTT

clone size: NA
D gene: TRBD2
J gene: TRBJ2-1
V gene: TRBV6-5
CDR3 protein: CASSSTSGTWDEQFF
CDR3 DNA: TGTGCCAGCAGTTCGACTAGCGGGACATGGGATGAGCAGTTCTTC

clone size: NA
D gene: TRBD1
J gene: TRBJ2-7
V gene: TRBV6-1
CDR3 protein: CASNTNGQGAYEQYF
CDR3 DNA: TGTGCCAGCAATACGAATGGACAGGGGGCCTACGAGCAGTACTTC

clone size: NA
D gene: NA
J gene: TRBJ2-2
V gene: TRBV7-3
CDR3 protein: CASRAGFANTGELFF
CDR3 DNA: TGTGCCAGCAGAGCAGGGTTCGCGAACACCGGGGAGCTGTTTTTT

clone size: NA
D gene: TRBD1
J gene: TRBJ1-2
V gene: TRBV18
CDR3 protein: CASSQGTGGVERGYTF
CDR3 DNA: TGTGCCAGCTCCCAGGGGACAGGGGGCGTCGAGCGCGGCTACACCTTC

clone size: once
D gene: TRBD2
J gene: TRBJ2-5
V gene: TRBV27
CDR3 protein: CASSTLAGVGGETQYF
CDR3 DNA: TGTGCCAGCAGTACCCTAGCGGGAGTAGGAGGAGAGACCCAGTACTTC

clone size: NA
D gene: NA
J gene: TRBJ2-3
V gene: TRBV7-9
CDR3 protein: CASSPNLADTQYF
CDR3 DNA: TGTGCCAGCAGCCCCAATCTCGCAGATACGCAGTATTTT

clone size: NA
D gene: TRBD1
J gene: TRBJ2-7
V gene: TRBV29-1
CDR3 protein: CSVARTGSSYEQYF
CDR3 DNA: TGCAGCGTTGCCAGGACAGGGAGCTCCTACGAGCAGTACTTC

clone size: NA
D gene: TRBD2
J gene: TRBJ2-1
V gene: TRBV7-2
CDR3 protein: CASSQGLAGVRPYNEQFF
CDR3 DNA: TGTGCCAGCAGCCAAGGACTAGCGGGAGTGAGGCCCTACAATGAGCAGTTCTTC

clone size: NA
D gene: NA
J gene: TRBJ1-1
V gene: TRBV28
CDR3 protein: CASSSPQGGNTEAFF
CDR3 DNA: TGTGCCAGCAGTTCCCCCCAGGGAGGGAACACTGAAGCTTTCTTT

clone size: NA
D gene: TRBD2
J gene: TRBJ2-7
V gene: TRBV7-9
CDR3 protein: CASSLVAGVDEQYF
CDR3 DNA: TGTGCCAGCAGCTTAGTTGCGGGAGTGGACGAGCAGTACTTC

clone size: few
D gene: NA
J gene: TRBJ2-6
V gene: TRBV6-1
CDR3 protein: CASGTTGANVLTF
CDR3 DNA: TGTGCCAGCGGGACGACAGGGGCCAACGTCCTGACTTTC

clone size: NA
D gene: TRBD1
J gene: TRBJ1-1
V gene: TRBV2
CDR3 protein: CASRSEVAGGKRNTEAFF
CDR3 DNA: TGTGCCAGCAGGTCCGAAGTGGCAGGGGGCAAGAGGAACACTGAAGCTTTCTTT

clone size: NA
D gene: TRBD1
J gene: TRBJ2-7
V gene: TRBV9
CDR3 protein: CASSGSMTGWGEQYF
CDR3 DNA: TGTGCCAGCAGCGGAAGCATGACAGGGTGGGGCGAGCAGTACTTC

clone size: NA
D gene: NA
J gene: TRBJ1-5
V gene: TRBV6-1
CDR3 protein: CASSDSFDQPQHF
CDR3 DNA: TGTGCCAGCAGCGACAGTTTTGATCAGCCCCAGCATTTT

clone size: NA
D gene: NA
J gene: TRBJ1-5
V gene: TRBV27
CDR3 protein: CASSPLGLSNQPQHF
CDR3 DNA: TGTGCCAGCAGTCCTCTGGGACTTAGCAATCAGCCCCAGCATTTT

clone size: NA
D gene: NA
J gene: TRBJ1-5
V gene: TRBV28
CDR3 protein: CASSLSGGNQPQHF
CDR3 DNA: TGTGCCAGCAGTTTATCAGGGGGCAATCAGCCCCAGCATTTT

clone size: medium-sized
D gene: NA
J gene: TRBJ2-2
V gene: TRBV6-4
CDR3 protein: CASSDRDTGELFF
CDR3 DNA: TGTGCCAGCAGTGACAGGGACACCGGGGAGCTGTTTTTT

clone size: NA
D gene: NA
J gene: TRBJ1-2
V gene: TRBV30
CDR3 protein: CAWGGKGYKDYGYTF
CDR3 DNA: TGTGCCTGGGGGGGAAAGGGGTATAAGGACTATGGCTACACCTTC

clone size: NA
D gene: NA
J gene: TRBJ1-1
V gene: TRBV12-5
CDR3 protein: CASGLLTGSEAFF
CDR3 DNA: TGTGCTAGTGGTTTGCTGACAGGAAGTGAAGCTTTCTTT

clone size: NA
D gene: TRBD2
J gene: TRBJ2-3
V gene: TRBV5-6
CDR3 protein: CASSLVGGAQYF
CDR3 DNA: TGTGCCAGCAGCTTGGTGGGAGGGGCGCAGTATTTT

clone size: NA
D gene: TRBD2
J gene: TRBJ2-7
V gene: TRBV27
CDR3 protein: CASSLRAGGFYEQYF
CDR3 DNA: TGTGCCAGCAGTTTAAGGGCGGGAGGATTCTACGAGCAGTACTTC